This TCR beta chain was captured by sequencing in a study of blood T cells in healthy people across ages (dated by TCRdb to between 2014 and 2017). As for the study more broadly: In model experiments, template switching captured about one uniquely barcoded TCR beta cDNA molecule for every two T cells. The study measured age-related changes in TCR beta repertoire diversity using deep sequencing normalized with unique cDNA molecular identifiers. Donors were grouped into four age groups: young (average 16 years), middle-aged (39), aged (roughly 67) and long-lived (over 80). Two additional independent replicas of 1 million unique cDNA reads from the same blood draw were analyzed for two donors (one aged 18 to 30 and one aged 80 or older).

In the germline V gene, CDR1 corresponds to MGHRA and CDR2 to YSYEKL. Between the V and J ends, shortened by 0 bases and 4 bases respectively, the junction contains 14 bases. The CDR3, from cysteine to phenylalanine, totals 16 residues. Only the CDR3 DNA is retained, 48 bases long and in frame from the first base. Points on this clonotype: Its antigen remains unidentified. Base qualities were left out, and no much larger clone turns up one base away.

Overall results and qualifications from the work: Because the CMV infection status of the donors was unknown, age-related changes in expanded clonotypes may potentially have been confounded. Observed TCR beta diversity correlated strongly with the percentage of naive T cells measured by flow cytometry. The long-lived group showed more naive CD4+ T cells, fewer expanded clones and increased TCR diversity than the aged group, suggesting age selection. Estimates of total diversity based on one million sequenced T cells were considered lower bounds and underestimates. As age increased, observed TCR beta diversity per million T cells dropped in a roughly linear way, and a significant reduction was already evident by age 40. Because profiling used bulk unsorted PBMCs, naive and antigen-experienced compartments could not be compared conclusively.

Systemically healthy Caucasian individuals from Russia, around 38 in total and aged roughly 6 to 100 years, were included as donors. Each donor gave ten milliliters of peripheral blood, drawn into EDTA-treated Vacutainer tubes. Ficoll-Paque density-gradient centrifugation was used to isolate PBMCs, with at least 7 million per sample. Trizol reagent was used to extract total RNA from PBMCs, with at least 6 micrograms per sample. The percentages of naive CD45RAhigh/CD27high T cells were determined by flow cytometry on a PBMC aliquot from every donor. The library came from 5' RACE. These reads were obtained on an Illumina HiSeq 2500. A second roughly 6 to 11 cycle PCR used a sample-barcoded 5' primer and a J-beta primer mix. Each TCR beta cDNA molecule received a unique molecular identifier from a template-switch 5' adaptor carrying 12 random nucleotides. At least 2.5 million CDR3-containing paired-end reads were obtained from each sample. The Mint cDNA synthesis kit, primed by a TRBC-specific oligonucleotide, was used to synthesize first-strand cDNA from all RNA. Following uracil-DNA glycosylase treatment, all cDNA underwent a first 18-cycle PCR with the universal primers M1SS and BC2_uni_R. In the authors' own workflow: For normalization, 1 million high-quality reads, each with a distinct molecular identifier, were randomly selected from each sample. Reads with shared molecular identifiers were discarded instead of being binned into consensus sequences. CDR3 identification, clonotype clustering and error correction used MiTCR with a Q25 quality threshold and the strictest error-elimination algorithm. Lower-bound total TCR beta diversity was estimated with a nonparametric unseen species model using Euler transformation. Clones were called with MiXCR by TCRdb after fastp trimmed the public reads at Q25, and only in-frame beta chains were retained. Each entry merges the rows of one CDR3 protein and shows their most common DNA and genes. The V and J calls were determined by TCRdb, not by the authors. This sample comprises 800,000 or so distinct CDR3 sequences, 20% to 30% of them detected only once. Roughly 3.8% of the sample is held by the ten biggest clonotypes.

This sample was also put to use in a study of T cells of mothers and their children. As the second publication notes: Nine systemically healthy Caucasian individuals served as donors, namely three mothers together with their six children. cDNA synthesis consumed the entire amount of extracted RNA, loaded at around 1.5 ug RNA in each 15 ul reaction. In the second PCR, the M1S primer added sample barcodes and 2-4 random nucleotides. Each mother yielded over 9 million TCR beta CDR3 reads and each child roughly 3 million reads. Thymic selection shapes the output of TCR recombination in a similar way in related and unrelated pairs, and inherited differences have a minor effect. Normalized repertoire overlap was always found to be slightly, but never significantly, higher in related mother-child pairs than in unrelated mother-child pairs. No persistent microchimeric T cell clones were found, with a detection sensitivity of roughly 100 clones per million clonotypes. The study used deep NGS to compare TCR beta repertoires of mothers and children, seeking features distinguishing related mother-child pairs from unrelated individuals. On average, the children were approximately 11 +/- 4 years old, while the mothers were about 40 +/- 4 years old. After adapter ligation was performed with NEBNext reagents, the libraries were sequenced on an Illumina HiSeq 2000 with 100+100 nt paired-end reads. To prevent cross-contamination, the mother and child libraries were prepared one month apart and sequenced in separate runs. For each donor, between about 500,000 and 2,200,000 distinct TCR beta clonotypes were identified. Naive TCR beta clonotypes were estimated from low-frequency clonotypes matched to each donor's FACS-determined naive share, without sorting.

Rearrangement joined TRBV4-1 to TRBJ2-3, with a weak D call of TRBD2 (6 bases match). Sequencing was done on a sample of blood. This receptor was taken from a boy under 18 in good health. The CDR3 has the sequence CASSQDFPPGADTQYF. The DNA is TGCGCCAGCAGCCAAGATTTCCCCCCGGGGGCAGATACGCAGTATTTT.